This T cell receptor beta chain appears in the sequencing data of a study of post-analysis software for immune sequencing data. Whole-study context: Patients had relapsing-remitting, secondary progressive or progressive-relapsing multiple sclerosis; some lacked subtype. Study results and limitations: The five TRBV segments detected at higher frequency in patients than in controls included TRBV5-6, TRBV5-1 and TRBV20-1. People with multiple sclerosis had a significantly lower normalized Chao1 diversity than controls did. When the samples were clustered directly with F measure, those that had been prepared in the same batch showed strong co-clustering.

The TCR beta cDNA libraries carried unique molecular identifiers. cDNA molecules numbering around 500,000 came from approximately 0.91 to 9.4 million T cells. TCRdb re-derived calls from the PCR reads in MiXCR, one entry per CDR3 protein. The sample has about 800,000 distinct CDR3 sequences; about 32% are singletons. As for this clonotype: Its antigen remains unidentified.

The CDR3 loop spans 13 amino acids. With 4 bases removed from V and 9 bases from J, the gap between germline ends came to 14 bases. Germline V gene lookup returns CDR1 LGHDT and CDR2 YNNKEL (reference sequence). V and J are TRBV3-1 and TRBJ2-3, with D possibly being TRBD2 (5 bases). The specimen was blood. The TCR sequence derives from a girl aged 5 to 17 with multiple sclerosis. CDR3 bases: TGTGCCAGCAGCCCCCCCCCGGGCGGGACGCAGTATTTT. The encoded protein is CASSPPPGGTQYF.